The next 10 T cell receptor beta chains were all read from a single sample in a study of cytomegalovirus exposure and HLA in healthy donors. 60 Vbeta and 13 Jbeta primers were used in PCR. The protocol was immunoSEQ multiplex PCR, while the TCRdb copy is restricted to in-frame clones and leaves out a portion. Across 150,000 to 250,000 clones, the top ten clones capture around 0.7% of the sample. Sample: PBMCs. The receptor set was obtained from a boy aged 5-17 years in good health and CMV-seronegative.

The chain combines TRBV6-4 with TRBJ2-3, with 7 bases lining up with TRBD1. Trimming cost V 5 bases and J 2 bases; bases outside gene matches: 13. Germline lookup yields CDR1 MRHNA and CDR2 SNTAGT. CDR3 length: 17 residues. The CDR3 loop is CASSPGTVKGLTDTQYF. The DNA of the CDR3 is TGTGCCAGCAGTCCCGGGACAGTCAAAGGACTCACAGATACGCAGTATTTT.

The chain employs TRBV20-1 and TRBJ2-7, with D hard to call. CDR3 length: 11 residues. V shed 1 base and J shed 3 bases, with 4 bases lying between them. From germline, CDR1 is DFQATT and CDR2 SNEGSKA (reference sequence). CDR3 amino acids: CSARGDYEQYF. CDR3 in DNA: TGCAGTGCTAGAGGCGACTACGAGCAGTACTTC.

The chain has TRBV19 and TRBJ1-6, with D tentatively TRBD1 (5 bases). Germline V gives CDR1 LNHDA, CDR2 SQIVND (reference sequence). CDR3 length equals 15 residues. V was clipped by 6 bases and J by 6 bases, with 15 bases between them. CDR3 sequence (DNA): TGTGCCAGTAGCCCCCTGCAGGGAGGTAATTCACCCCTCCACTTT. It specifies CASSPLQGGNSPLHF.

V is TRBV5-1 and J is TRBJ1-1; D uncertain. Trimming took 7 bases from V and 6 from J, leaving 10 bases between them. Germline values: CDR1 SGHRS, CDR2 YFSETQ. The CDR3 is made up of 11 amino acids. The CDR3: CASRGVAEAFF. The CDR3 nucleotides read TGCGCCAGCCGGGGAGTGGCTGAAGCTTTCTTT.

CDR3 in amino acids: CASSPQGGDGYTF. CDR3 sequence (DNA): TGTGCCAGCTCCCCGCAAGGAGGGGATGGCTACACCTTC. The chain is built from TRBV18 and TRBJ1-2, with D possibly being TRBD1 (5 bases). The V end was cut by 6 bases, the J end by 6 bases, with 14 bases between. CDR3 length equals 13 residues. CDR1 and CDR2 (germline): KGHSH, LQKENI.

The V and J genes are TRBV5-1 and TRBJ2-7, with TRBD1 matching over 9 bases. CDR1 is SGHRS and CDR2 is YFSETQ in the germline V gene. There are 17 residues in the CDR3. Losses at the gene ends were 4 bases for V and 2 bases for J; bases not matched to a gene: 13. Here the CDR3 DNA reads TGCGCCAGCAGCGTTGGACAGGGGAGGGGAAAAACCTACGAGCAGTACTTC. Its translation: CASSVGQGRGKTYEQYF.

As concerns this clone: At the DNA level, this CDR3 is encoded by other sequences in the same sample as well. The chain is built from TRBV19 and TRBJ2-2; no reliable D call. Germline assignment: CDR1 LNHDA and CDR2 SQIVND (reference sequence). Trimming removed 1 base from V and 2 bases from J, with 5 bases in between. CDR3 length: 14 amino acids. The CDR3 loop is CASSIGVNTGELFF. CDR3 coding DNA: TGTGCCAGTAGTATAGGAGTAAACACCGGGGAGCTGTTTTTT. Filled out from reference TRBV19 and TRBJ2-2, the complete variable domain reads DGGITQSPKYLFRKEGQNVTLSCEQNLNHDAMYWYRQDPGQGLRLIYYSQIVNDFQKGDIAEGYSVSREKKESFPLTVTSAQKNPTAFYLCASSIGVNTGELFFGEGSRLTVL.

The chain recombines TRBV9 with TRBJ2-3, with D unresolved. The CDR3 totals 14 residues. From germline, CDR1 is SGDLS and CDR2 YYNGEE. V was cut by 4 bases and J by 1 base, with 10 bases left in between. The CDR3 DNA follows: TGTGCCAGCAGCCCTAGGCCTGGCACAGATACGCAGTATTTT. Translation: CASSPRPGTDTQYF.

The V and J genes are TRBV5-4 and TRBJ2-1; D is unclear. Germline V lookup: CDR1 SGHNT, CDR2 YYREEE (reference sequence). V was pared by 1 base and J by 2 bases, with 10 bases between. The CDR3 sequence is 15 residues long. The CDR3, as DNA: TGTGCCAGCAGCTTGACAGTCAATACCTACAATGAGCAGTTCTTC. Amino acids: CASSLTVNTYNEQFF.

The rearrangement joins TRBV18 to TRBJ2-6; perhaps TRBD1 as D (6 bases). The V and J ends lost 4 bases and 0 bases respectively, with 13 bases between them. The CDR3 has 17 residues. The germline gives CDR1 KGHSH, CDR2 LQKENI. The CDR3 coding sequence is TGTGCCAGCTCACGGGGGACACCTGACTCTGGGGCCAACGTCCTGACTTTC. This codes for CASSRGTPDSGANVLTF.